The 27 T cell receptor beta chains in this list originate from one sample, sequenced in a study of blood T cell repertoires in COVID-19. Measured with immunoSEQ multiplex PCR; TCRdb has only the in-frame clones, and not every one. Of a few hundred thousand clones in the sample, roughly 84% are singletons; the top ten hold under 5%. Sequenced: peripheral blood. The receptor source for this set is a man in his 60s with acute or convalescent COVID-19.

The chain links TRBV28 to TRBJ2-7; maybe TRBD1 (5 bases). Germline CDR1 is MDHEN and CDR2 is SYDVKM. V gave up 1 base and J gave up 1 base, with 14 bases separating them. The CDR3 is made up of 16 amino acids. The CDR3: CASSLFYGRTSYEQYF. The CDR3, as DNA: TGTGCCAGCAGTTTATTCTACGGGCGGACATCCTACGAGCAGTACTTC.

The rearrangement uses TRBV28 and TRBJ2-7; 7 nucleotides match TRBD1. Per the germline V gene, CDR1 is MDHEN and CDR2 is SYDVKM. The trim removed 3 bases at V and 5 bases at J, leaving 10 bases unmatched. CDR3 size: 15 residues. In nucleotides, the CDR3 is TGTGCCAGCAGTTTTAGGGACAGTACCCTCGACGAGCAGTACTTC. Translation: CASSFRDSTLDEQYF.

The V call is TRBV3-1 (or the pseudogene TRBV3-2), the J call TRBJ1-2, with 7 nucleotides matching TRBD1. Trimming removed 1 base from V and 8 bases from J; junction bases left unmatched: 4. Germline values: CDR1 LGHDT, CDR2 YNNKEL (reference sequence). The CDR3 runs to 13 residues. The CDR3 loop reads CASSQVAGGGYTF. In nucleotides, the CDR3 is TGTGCCAGCAGCCAAGTGGCAGGGGGAGGCTACACCTTC.

The V and J genes are TRBV21-1 and TRBJ1-1; the D segment call TRBD1 is taken from the table without a DNA check. TRBV21-1 is recorded as a pseudogene. The CDR3 totals 16 residues. The DNA of the CDR3 is TGTGCCAGCAGCAAAACCACAGGGGAGGTGTACACTGAAGCTTTCTTT. Protein: CASSKTTGEVYTEAFF.

The rearrangement uses TRBV9 and TRBJ2-4; 9 bases map to TRBD1. V shed 4 bases, J shed 5 bases, and the junction held 4 bases outside the gene matches. There are 14 residues in the CDR3. CDR1 and CDR2 (germline): SGDLS, YYNGEE. Written as DNA, the CDR3 is TGTGCCAGCAGCCCTCGGACAGGGGAAAACATTCAGTACTTC. Its translation: CASSPRTGENIQYF.

This chain joins TRBV19 and TRBJ1-5; tentative D call: TRBD1 (5 bases). CDR1 LNHDA and CDR2 SQIVND come from the germline V gene (reference sequence). The CDR3 is 13 residues long. Trimming took off 6 bases at V and 4 bases at J, with 10 bases between the two ends. DNA for the CDR3: TGTGCCAGTAGCAGGGAGGGAAATCAGCCCCAGCATTTT. Its translation: CASSREGNQPQHF.

In its sample, this clone was seen once. This sequence joins TRBV2 and TRBJ2-1; tentatively, D is TRBD2 (6 bases). Germline V gene lookup returns CDR1 SNHLY and CDR2 FYNNEI. Trimming shortened V by 6 bases and J by 2 bases, and 14 bases separated the two germline ends. The CDR3 totals 15 residues. CDR3 DNA sequence: TGTGCCAGCAGGCGAACTAGCAGCCCCTACAATGAGCAGTTCTTC. This translates into CASRRTSSPYNEQFF. The complete variable domain, with remaining parts taken from reference TRBV2 and TRBJ2-1, reads EPEVTQTPSHQVTQMGQEVILRCVPISNHLYFYWYRQILGQKVEFLVSFYNNEISEKSEIFDDQFSVERPDGSNFTLKIRSTKLEDSAMYFCASRRTSSPYNEQFFGPGTRLTVL.

The V and J genes are TRBV5-1 and TRBJ1-4, with 8 bases matching TRBD1. Germline lookup yields CDR1 SGHRS and CDR2 YFSETQ. The length of the CDR3 is 14 residues. Losses at the gene ends were 4 bases for V and 11 bases for J; bases not matched to a gene: 10. CDR3 DNA sequence: TGCGCCAGCAGCGGTGGGACAGGAATGACTAAACTGTTTTTT. Translating gives CASSGGTGMTKLFF. The full variable domain, completed using reference TRBV5-1 and TRBJ1-4, is KAGVTQTPRYLIKTRGQQVTLSCSPISGHRSVSWYQQTPGQGLQFLFEYFSETQRNKGNFPGRFSGRQFSNSRSEMNVSTLELGDSALYLCASSGGTGMTKLFFGSGTQLSVL.

The J gene is TRBJ2-5, the V gene TRBV7-9; 8 nucleotides match TRBD1. After removal of 5 bases from V and 5 bases from J, the junction contained 7 bases not matched to a gene. Germline CDR1 reads SEHNR; CDR2 reads FQNEAQ (reference sequence). The CDR3 is 14 amino acids. CDR3: CASSPGQGGETQYF. CDR3 DNA sequence: TGTGCCAGCAGCCCTGGACAGGGTGGCGAGACCCAGTACTTC.

This clone was seen a few times. The V and J genes are TRBV2 and TRBJ2-2, with 13 bases matching TRBD2. Germline V gives CDR1 SNHLY, CDR2 FYNNEI. The J segment lost 6 bases and the V segment lost 7 bases, leaving 8 bases of the junction unmatched. CDR3 size: 16 residues. The CDR3 DNA follows: TGTGCCAGCAACTACGGGACTAGCGGGAATGCCGGGGAGCTGTTTTTT. This sequence encodes CASNYGTSGNAGELFF. The complete variable domain, with remaining parts taken from reference TRBV2 and TRBJ2-2, reads EPEVTQTPSHQVTQMGQEVILRCVPISNHLYFYWYRQILGQKVEFLVSFYNNEISEKSEIFDDQFSVERPDGSNFTLKIRSTKLEDSAMYFCASNYGTSGNAGELFFGEGSRLTVL.

This clone was seen ten or more times. V is TRBV2 and J is TRBJ2-7; D uncertain. The V and J ends lost 3 bases and 4 bases respectively, with 10 bases between them. The length of the CDR3 is 13 residues. Per germline, CDR1 SNHLY and CDR2 FYNNEI. This chain's CDR3 is CASSEGLRYEQYF. The CDR3 region has the DNA TGTGCCAGCAGTGAGGGCTTACGTTACGAGCAGTACTTC.

V usage is TRBV3-1 (or the pseudogene TRBV3-2) and J usage is TRBJ1-2; 8 bases match TRBD1. The germline gives CDR1 LGHDT, CDR2 YNNKEL (reference sequence). CDR3 length: 16 amino acids. With 4 bases clipped from V and 3 bases from J, the junction kept 10 bases outside the gene matches. The CDR3, as DNA: TGTGCCAGCAGCCCAACCCAGCGACAGGGGTACTATGGCTACACCTTC. Translating it yields CASSPTQRQGYYGYTF.

J is TRBJ1-2 and V is TRBV6-5; a possible D gene is TRBD1 (5 bases). The CDR3 contains 15 residues. The germline V and J ends were trimmed by 5 bases and 4 bases, with 17 bases remaining between them. Germline loops: CDR1 MNHEY, CDR2 SVGAGI. In DNA, the CDR3 is TGTGCCAGCAGTATTCAGGGAGGGTTTAGCTATGGCTACACCTTC. Protein sequence: CASSIQGGFSYGYTF.

This chain's CDR3 is CASSLKGQDYNEQFF. Here the CDR3 DNA reads TGTGCCAGCAGCTTAAAGGGACAGGACTACAATGAGCAGTTCTTC. The chain uses TRBV7-9 and TRBJ2-1; 8 bases align to TRBD1. The CDR3 consists of 15 residues. Germline V gene sequence: CDR1 SEHNR, CDR2 FQNEAQ (reference sequence). V shed 2 bases and J 3 bases; nucleotides not matched to a gene: 3.

The chain joins TRBV7-9 to TRBJ2-3, with 9 bases matching TRBD1. The germline V gene has CDR1 SEHNR and CDR2 FQNEAQ (reference sequence). V lost 6 bases and J lost 2; bases outside the gene matches: 18. The CDR3 has 19 amino acids. The CDR3 DNA is TGTGCCAGCAGTTACCCACCACCGGGACAGGGTGACTTCACAGATACGCAGTATTTT. Protein: CASSYPPPGQGDFTDTQYF.

The gene calls are TRBV27 and TRBJ2-2; 9 positions match TRBD2. The germline gives CDR1 MNHEY, CDR2 SMNVEV (reference sequence). The ends lost 1 base at V and 6 bases at J; junction bases unmatched: 15. This CDR3 spans 19 amino acids. The CDR3 DNA reads as TGTGCCAGCAGTTTATTTGGGGAAGGTAGCGGGAGTCGTTCCGGGGAGCTGTTTTTT. It codes for CASSLFGEGSGSRSGELFF.

Only a few counts were recorded for this clone. The genes are TRBV5-1 and TRBJ2-2; no reliable D call. The CDR3 contains 15 residues. CDR1 is SGHRS, CDR2 YFSETQ, per germline. V was clipped by 3 bases and J by 3 bases, with 12 bases between them. The CDR3: CASSSPRIYTGELFF. For the CDR3, the DNA is TGCGCCAGCAGCTCGCCCAGGATCTACACCGGGGAGCTGTTTTTT.

In the case of this clone: A read error may produce the germline difference seen at one junction end. This chain links TRBV30 with TRBJ2-7; the D gene is possibly TRBD2 (7 bases). Germline CDR1 and CDR2: GTSNPN and SVGIG (reference sequence). This CDR3 has 12 amino acids. The CDR3 nucleotides read TGTGCCTGGAGTTTAAGAGGGGGGGGCGTAAGGTTC. Translation: CAWSLRGGGVRF.

The V and J genes are TRBV6-2 or TRBV6-3 and TRBJ2-5; 14 bases align to TRBD2. There are 15 residues in the CDR3. Germline V gene sequence: CDR1 MNHEY, CDR2 SVGEGT. V was clipped by 1 base and J by 7 bases; unmatched bases: 2. Here the CDR3 DNA reads TGTGCCAGCAGTTACTTGACTAGCGGGAGGGGGACCCAGTACTTC. Protein: CASSYLTSGRGTQYF.

The gene calls are TRBV4-1 and TRBJ2-3; the match to TRBD2 covers 11 bases. The trim removed 0 bases at V and 4 bases at J, leaving 9 bases unmatched. The CDR3 runs 18 residues. Germline V gene lookup returns CDR1 MGHRA and CDR2 YSYEKL. The CDR3: CASSQEPGLAGGADTQYF. DNA of the CDR3: TGCGCCAGCAGCCAAGAGCCCGGGCTAGCGGGAGGAGCAGATACGCAGTATTTT.

The chain employs TRBV12-5 and TRBJ2-7; 7 bases agree with TRBD2. The CDR3 is 15 residues long. Germline V gives CDR1 LGHNT, CDR2 FRNRAP. V was clipped by 1 base and J by 12 bases; unmatched bases: 15. CDR3 in DNA: TGTGCTAGTGGTTTGGGGGAGGGAGGTCAGGCGGTGTCGTACTTC. It is translated as CASGLGEGGQAVSYF.

The rearrangement joins TRBV5-5 to TRBJ2-5; 11 nucleotides match TRBD1. The V gene end was trimmed by 3 bases and the J gene end by 5 bases; junction bases not matched to a gene: 3. CDR1 is SGHKS, CDR2 YYEKEE, per germline (reference sequence). This CDR3 is built from 14 residues. The CDR3 spells CASSWDRGIETQYF. The CDR3 nucleotides are TGTGCCAGCAGCTGGGACAGGGGGATCGAGACCCAGTACTTC.

The chain couples TRBV7-9 to TRBJ1-2; D may be TRBD1 (6 bases). In germline, CDR1 is SEHNR, CDR2 FQNEAQ (reference sequence). This CDR3 has 14 amino acids. V lost 7 bases and J 4 bases, leaving 16 bases between the germline ends. CDR3 in DNA: TGTGCCAGCACCAACAGGGAAACGGGCTATGGCTACACCTTC. Translation gives CASTNRETGYGYTF. The full variable domain, with the rest looked up from reference TRBV7-9 and TRBJ1-2, is DTGVSQNPRHKITKRGQNVTFRCDPISEHNRLYWYRQTLGQGPEFLTYFQNEAQLEKSRLLSDRFSAERPKGSFSTLEIQRTEQGDSAMYLCASTNRETGYGYTFGSGTRLTVV.

To note about this clone: Additional DNA sequences in this sample encode the identical CDR3. The chain carries TRBV7-2 and TRBJ2-7, with a possible D match to TRBD2 (6 bases). The CDR3 sequence is 15 residues long. Germline CDR1 SGHTA, CDR2 FQGNSA. With 4 bases removed from V and 0 bases from J, the gap between germline ends came to 13 bases. The CDR3, as DNA: TGTGCCAGCAGCTCGCCCGGGACTCTCTCCTACGAGCAGTACTTC. Protein: CASSSPGTLSYEQYF.

This rearrangement joins TRBV30 to TRBJ1-1; 8 bases are shared with TRBD1. The CDR3 consists of 14 residues. CDR1 and CDR2 from the germline V gene are GTSNPN and SVGIG (reference sequence). V shed 4 bases, J shed 0 bases, and the junction held 4 bases outside the gene matches. DNA of the CDR3: TGTGCCTGGAACAGGGGGGCCATGAACACTGAAGCTTTCTTT. Its translation: CAWNRGAMNTEAFF.

The J gene is TRBJ2-3, the V gene TRBV4-2; 9 nucleotides align to TRBD1. V shed 4 bases, J shed 0 bases, and the junction held 5 bases outside the gene matches. There are 16 residues in the CDR3. CDR1 is LGHNA and CDR2 is YNFKEQ in the germline V gene. CDR3 sequence reads: CASSPRQGVSTDTQYF. The CDR3 coding sequence is TGTGCCAGCAGCCCCAGACAGGGGGTGAGCACAGATACGCAGTATTTT.

V is TRBV30 and J is TRBJ2-3; 12 nucleotides match TRBD2. V shed 2 bases and J 0 bases; nucleotides not matched to a gene: 3. CDR3 length equals 16 residues. The germline CDR1 and CDR2 sequences are GTSNPN and SVGIG (reference sequence). This CDR3 is CAWSRGLAGSTDTQYF. The CDR3 nucleotides read TGTGCCTGGAGTCGCGGACTAGCGGGAAGCACAGATACGCAGTATTTT.